This T cell receptor beta chain was found in a study of identical twins. The CDR3 is 14 residues long. Per the germline V gene, CDR1 is MDHEN and CDR2 is SYDVKM. Trimming took 3 bases from V and 6 from J, leaving 9 bases between them. TCRdb recomputed calls from the 5' RACE reads with MiXCR, one row per CDR3 protein. The sample lists hundreds of thousands of distinct CDR3 sequences, 15% to 20% occurring once. This clonotype was detected a few times. This sample was also put to use in a study of T cells expressing NK-cell markers.

V gene TRBV28 combines with J gene TRBJ1-6; no clear D gene. Sequencing was carried out using PBMCs. This clonotype was sampled from a woman between 18 and 29 years old in good health. The CDR3 coding sequence is TGTGCCAGCAGTTTTTGGATAGGTAATTCACCCCTCCACTTT. Encoded protein: CASSFWIGNSPLHF.